Presented here are 31 T cell receptor beta chains from one specimen sequenced in a study of cytomegalovirus exposure and HLA in healthy donors. It was with 60 Vbeta and 13 Jbeta primers that the PCR ran. Sequencing used immunoSEQ multiplex PCR; TCRdb keeps in-frame clones, though not all of them. The table lists roughly 150,000 clones, 75% to 80% of them singletons. The sequenced sample consisted of PBMCs. All receptors come from a young man in good health and CMV-seronegative.

The genes are TRBV6-5 and TRBJ2-1; D unclear. Trimming took off 6 bases at V and 2 bases at J, with 11 bases between the two ends. The CDR3 has 14 residues. Germline V gene sequence: CDR1 MNHEY, CDR2 SVGAGI. CDR3 sequence (DNA): TGTGCCAGCAGACTAACGGTGGCCTACAATGAGCAGTTCTTC. It translates to CASRLTVAYNEQFF.

This sequence joins TRBV10-2 and TRBJ1-1; 9 nucleotides align to TRBD1. V lost 6 bases and J lost 0; bases outside the gene matches: 2. The length of the CDR3 is 14 residues. The germline V gene has CDR1 WSHSY and CDR2 SAAADI. The chain's CDR3 is CASSRQGVNTEAFF. In DNA form, the CDR3 reads TGCGCCAGCAGCAGACAGGGGGTGAACACTGAAGCTTTCTTT.

The CDR3 here is CASRTGIEYGYTF. CDR3 nucleotide sequence: TGTGCCAGCAGAACCGGGATCGAGTATGGCTACACCTTC. The gene calls are TRBV6-5 and TRBJ1-2; no firm D call. Germline CDR1 reads MNHEY; CDR2 reads SVGAGI. The CDR3 sequence is 13 residues long. V was cut by 6 bases and J by 5 bases, with 13 bases left in between.

The chain has TRBV27 and TRBJ2-7, with D maybe TRBD1 (5 bases). Trimming removed 2 bases from V and 6 bases from J, with 14 bases in between. The CDR3 loop spans 14 amino acids. Germline values: CDR1 MNHEY, CDR2 SMNVEV (reference sequence). The CDR3 DNA reads as TGTGCCAGCAGTTTAAAGTTTGACAGTGGCGAGCAGTACTTC. It codes for CASSLKFDSGEQYF.

V usage is TRBV5-4 and J usage is TRBJ2-3, with 16 bases lining up with TRBD2. The V and J ends lost 4 bases and 5 bases, in that order; junction bases with no gene match: 4. CDR1 is SGHNT, CDR2 YYREEE, per germline (reference sequence). The CDR3 spans 16 residues. The CDR3 protein is CASSRGTSGRVDTQYF. DNA for the CDR3: TGTGCCAGCAGCCGCGGGACTAGCGGGAGGGTAGATACGCAGTATTTT.

V usage is TRBV5-4 and J usage is TRBJ2-1; TRBD2 matches 16 bases. This CDR3 has 16 amino acids. The germline V gene has CDR1 SGHNT and CDR2 YYREEE (reference sequence). Trimming at V came to 4 bases and at J to 9 bases, leaving 7 bases not matched to a gene. CDR3 sequence (DNA): TGTGCCAGCAGCCCCGGGACTAGCGGGAGGGGGGGTGAGCAGTTCTTC. This sequence encodes CASSPGTSGRGGEQFF.

The chain uses TRBV14 and TRBJ2-7, with 10 bases identical to TRBD1. V lost 3 bases to trimming and J lost 4 bases; unmatched junction nucleotides: 6. Germline CDR1 is SGHDN and CDR2 is FVKESK. This CDR3 spans 15 amino acids. The CDR3 DNA reads as TGTGCCAGCAGCCACTCTGGACAGGGGGGATACGAGCAGTACTTC. It specifies CASSHSGQGGYEQYF.

The rearrangement uses TRBV28 and TRBJ2-1; D is unclear. CDR1 is MDHEN and CDR2 is SYDVKM in the germline V gene. This CDR3 spans 15 amino acids. Trimming shortened V by 1 base and J by 4 bases, and 11 bases separated the two germline ends. This chain's CDR3 is CASSLYSGLYNEQFF. The CDR3 coding sequence is TGTGCCAGCAGTTTATATTCCGGTCTATACAATGAGCAGTTCTTC.

This sequence joins TRBV9 and TRBJ1-3; TRBD1 is a possible D gene (5 bases). V was pared by 1 base and J by 4 bases, with 9 bases between. This CDR3 is built from 14 residues. CDR1 and CDR2 (germline): SGDLS, YYNGEE. CDR3 amino acids: CASSVKDIGNTIYF. CDR3 nucleotides: TGTGCCAGCAGCGTAAAGGACATAGGAAACACCATATATTTT.

This chain connects TRBV5-5 to TRBJ2-7; a weak D match, TRBD1 (6 bases). Trimming removed 0 bases from V and 6 bases from J, with 10 bases in between. CDR3 length: 13 residues. Germline loops: CDR1 SGHKS, CDR2 YYEKEE (reference sequence). In nucleotides, the CDR3 is TGTGCCAGCAGCTTGGGGAGAGGGGGCGAGCAGTACTTC. Its protein product is CASSLGRGGEQYF.

The chain employs TRBV5-1 and TRBJ1-6; D unclear. The CDR3 extends over 16 amino acids. Between the trimmed V and J ends, which lost 4 bases and 8 bases, there was a span of 19 bases. Germline V CDR1 and CDR2: SGHRS, YFSETQ. The chain's CDR3 is CASSGEHGTLDSPLHF. As DNA, the CDR3 is TGCGCCAGCAGCGGAGAACACGGAACGCTTGATTCACCCCTCCACTTT.

The chain carries TRBV2 and TRBJ2-6, with no clear D. Between the trimmed V and J ends, which lost 3 bases and 0 bases, there was a span of 6 bases. Germline CDR1 SNHLY, CDR2 FYNNEI. The CDR3 extends over 15 amino acids. In nucleotides, the CDR3 is TGTGCCAGCAGTGAGACTTCCTCTGGGGCCAACGTCCTGACTTTC. Amino acid sequence: CASSETSSGANVLTF.

V gene TRBV28 combines with J gene TRBJ2-7; TRBD2 matches at 9 bases. The CDR3 has 12 amino acids. J was trimmed by 9 bases and V by 3 bases; bases with no gene match: 3. The germline gives CDR1 MDHEN, CDR2 SYDVKM. The CDR3 DNA reads as TGTGCCAGCAGTTTCTCGACTAGCGGGCAGTACTTC. It is translated as CASSFSTSGQYF.

This chain uses TRBV6-1 with TRBJ1-5; unclear D gene. The CDR3 runs to 10 residues. Germline CDR1 MNHNS, CDR2 SASEGT. V was cut by 6 bases and J by 9 bases, with 6 bases left in between. CDR3 bases: TGTGCCAGCAGCTCTAGGCCCCAGCATTTT. Translated: CASSSRPQHF.

The V gene is TRBV5-1, the J gene TRBJ2-3, with TRBD2 as a possible D gene (6 bases). CDR1 is SGHRS and CDR2 is YFSETQ in the germline V gene. V lost 1 base and J lost 4, with 19 bases in between. There are 17 residues in the CDR3. CDR3 in amino acids: CASSLWAGFQVPDTQYF. CDR3 coding DNA: TGCGCCAGCAGCTTGTGGGCGGGATTCCAAGTCCCAGATACGCAGTATTTT.

The gene calls are TRBV30 and TRBJ1-4; a possible D gene is TRBD1 (6 bases). V was trimmed by 2 bases and J by 6 bases, leaving 13 bases between them. Germline V gene data show CDR1 as GTSNPN and CDR2 as SVGIG (reference sequence). The CDR3 is 14 residues long. CDR3 DNA sequence: TGTGCCTGGAGTTTTCCAGGGGCGGATGAAAAACTGTTTTTT. Amino acid sequence: CAWSFPGADEKLFF.

This clone was detected only once. The gene calls are TRBV7-3 and TRBJ2-1; no clear D gene. V shed 4 bases and J shed 5 bases, with 9 bases lying between them. This CDR3 has 13 amino acids. Germline lookup yields CDR1 SGHTA and CDR2 FQGTGA. CDR3 loop: CASSSSSNNEQFF. The CDR3 nucleotides are TGTGCCAGCAGCTCGTCTTCTAACAATGAGCAGTTCTTC. The full variable domain, rest sourced from reference TRBV7-3 and TRBJ2-1, is GAGVSQTPSNKVTEKGKYVELRCDPISGHTALYWYRQSLGQGPEFLIYFQGTGAADDSGLPNDRFFAVRPEGSVSTLKIQRTERGDSAVYLCASSSSSNNEQFFGPGTRLTVL.

Of note for this clone: The junction departs from germline at one end; a sequencing error may be responsible. CDR3 bases: TGCGCCAGCAGCAAGGACAGCCTTATCTTGAACACTGAAGTTTTCTTT. Protein sequence: CASSKDSLILNTEVFF. The chain carries TRBV10-2 and TRBJ1-1; D may be TRBD1 (6 bases). Germline lookup yields CDR1 WSHSY and CDR2 SAAADI. The CDR3 is 16 amino acids.

The CDR3 sequence: CASSPGWGGTGELFF. DNA of the CDR3: TGTGCCAGCAGTCCAGGCTGGGGGGGCACCGGGGAGCTGTTTTTT. The V gene is TRBV5-4, the J gene TRBJ2-2; 7 nucleotides match TRBD2. There are 15 residues in the CDR3. Unmatched junction bases numbered 8, after V lost 5 bases and J lost 4 bases. In germline, CDR1 is SGHNT, CDR2 YYREEE (reference sequence).

The chain couples TRBV1 to TRBJ1-5; TRBD1, the D gene given by the table, was not confirmed from the DNA. TRBV1 is termed a pseudogene. This CDR3 contains 19 residues. The CDR3 sequence: CTSSQASRDSSYSNQPQHF. The CDR3 DNA sequence: TGCACCAGCAGCCAAGCGTCCCGGGACAGTTCTTATAGCAATCAGCCCCAGCATTTT.

This rearrangement joins TRBV6-5 to TRBJ1-1; D uncertain. Per germline, CDR1 MNHEY and CDR2 SVGAGI. Trimming cost V 7 bases and J 8 bases, with 17 bases left between them. The CDR3 covers 13 residues. The CDR3 bases are TGTGCCAGCACCTACCCAGACACCCTAGAAGCTTTCTTT. Its protein product is CASTYPDTLEAFF.

The chain links TRBV4-1 to TRBJ2-4; 8 nucleotides match TRBD1. V was clipped by 1 base and J by 1 base; unmatched bases: 9. This CDR3 contains 18 residues. Germline V gene sequence: CDR1 MGHRA, CDR2 YSYEKL. The CDR3 DNA reads as TGCGCCAGCAGCCAAGGGGGACAGGCGTCTGTGGCCAAAAACATTCAGTACTTC. This gives the protein CASSQGGQASVAKNIQYF.

V is TRBV25-1 and J is TRBJ1-4; TRBD1 might be the D (5 bases). This CDR3 comprises 11 residues. Germline CDR1 MGHDK, CDR2 SYGVNS. Trimming removed 7 bases at V and 10 bases at J, with 10 bases between. The CDR3 coding sequence is TGTGCCAGCACCCACGGGGGAAAACTGTTTTTT. Translated, it gives CASTHGGKLFF.

This rearrangement joins TRBV29-1 to TRBJ2-7; D gene ambiguous. The CDR3 extends over 14 amino acids. The V gene's germline CDR1 is SQVTM and CDR2 ANQGSEA. V was clipped by 4 bases and J by 0 bases, with 13 bases between them. CDR3 nucleotide sequence: TGCAGCGTTGGTCCGCCAGGTAGCTCCTACGAGCAGTACTTC. The encoded protein is CSVGPPGSSYEQYF.

This clone was found a few times. V usage is TRBV2 and J usage is TRBJ2-6; D is ambiguous. Germline V CDR1 and CDR2: SNHLY, FYNNEI. Trimming stripped 3 bases from V and 1 base from J, with 4 bases between. The CDR3 is 14 amino acids. The CDR3 loop is CASSDRSGANVLTF. DNA for the CDR3: TGTGCCAGCAGTGACCGGTCTGGGGCCAACGTCCTGACTTTC.

This clone was detected a few times. The rearrangement links TRBV4-2 to TRBJ2-3; 12 positions match TRBD2. The CDR3 contains 17 residues. The V gene's germline CDR1 is LGHNA and CDR2 YNFKEQ. V lost 5 bases and J lost 1; bases outside the gene matches: 7. CDR3 sequence (DNA): TGTGCCAGCAGCTCCCAGACTAGCGGGAGTGGCACAGATACGCAGTATTTT. Its translation: CASSSQTSGSGTDTQYF.

This sequence joins TRBV5-1 and TRBJ2-1; TRBD1 is a possible D gene (7 bases). This CDR3 is built from 16 residues. V was shortened by 4 bases and J by 6 bases, with 20 bases between the two germline ends. Germline CDR1 is SGHRS and CDR2 is YFSETQ. CDR3 sequence: CASSRTGGVESNEQFF. CDR3 bases: TGCGCCAGCAGCCGGACAGGAGGGGTGGAATCCAATGAGCAGTTCTTC.

This sequence joins TRBV13 and TRBJ1-1, with 11 bases matching TRBD1. This CDR3 contains 13 residues. Germline V gives CDR1 PRHDT, CDR2 FYEKMQ (reference sequence). V shed 5 bases, J shed 11 bases, and the junction held 7 bases outside the gene matches. The CDR3 nucleotides are TGTGCCAGCAGCGTTGGGACAGGGGGTGTTGCTTTCTTT. This codes for CASSVGTGGVAFF.

This clone has just a few counts. J is TRBJ2-5 and V is TRBV11-2, with 8 bases aligning to TRBD2. Germline CDR1 and CDR2: SGHAT and FQNNGV. V gave up 0 bases and J gave up 7 bases; unmatched junction bases: 4. The CDR3 spans 14 residues. CDR3 bases: TGTGCCAGCAGCTTAGAGGAGCTAGCGGGGACCCAGTACTTC. Translation gives CASSLEELAGTQYF.

The genes are TRBV28 and TRBJ1-5; D gene uncertain. This CDR3 has 15 residues. Looked up from germline, CDR1 is MDHEN and CDR2 is SYDVKM. V was trimmed by 3 bases and J by 2 bases, leaving 11 bases between them. This chain's CDR3 is CASSFSLWRNQPQHF. The CDR3 DNA is TGTGCCAGCAGTTTCTCCCTTTGGCGCAATCAGCCCCAGCATTTT.

This clone was detected once. The chain links TRBV19 to TRBJ1-5; TRBD1 aligns across 7 bases. This CDR3 has 14 amino acids. Germline-derived CDR1 and CDR2 are LNHDA and SQIVND (reference sequence). The V gene end was trimmed by 7 bases and the J gene end by 3 bases; junction bases not matched to a gene: 6. The CDR3 spells CASTRGIHNQPQHF. DNA for the CDR3: TGTGCCAGTACCAGGGGGATTCACAATCAGCCCCAGCATTTT.